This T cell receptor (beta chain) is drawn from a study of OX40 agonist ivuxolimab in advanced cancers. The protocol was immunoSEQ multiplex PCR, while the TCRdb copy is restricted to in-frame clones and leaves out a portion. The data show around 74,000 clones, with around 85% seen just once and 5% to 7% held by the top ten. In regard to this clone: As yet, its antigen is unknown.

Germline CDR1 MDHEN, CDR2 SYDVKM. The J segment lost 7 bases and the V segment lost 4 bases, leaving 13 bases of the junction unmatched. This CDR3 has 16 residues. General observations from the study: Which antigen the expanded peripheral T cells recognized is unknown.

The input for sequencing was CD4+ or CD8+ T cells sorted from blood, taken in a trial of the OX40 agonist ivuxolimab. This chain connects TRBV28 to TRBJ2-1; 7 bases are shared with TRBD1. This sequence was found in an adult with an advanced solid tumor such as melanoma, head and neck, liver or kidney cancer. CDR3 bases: TGTGCCAGCAGTTCAACACGACAGGGATCGAGGAATGAGCAGTTCTTC. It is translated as CASSSTRQGSRNEQFF. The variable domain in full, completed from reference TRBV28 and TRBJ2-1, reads DVKVTQSSRYLVKRTGEKVFLECVQDMDHENMFWYRQDPGLGLRLIYFSYDVKMKEKGDIPEGYSVSREKKERFSLILESASTNQTSMYLCASSSTRQGSRNEQFFGPGTRLTVL.